This entry describes one T cell receptor (beta chain). As yet, its antigen is unknown. The CDR3 end lies 3 residues beyond the end of the read and is filled in from the germline J gene. Some clones are missing from TCRdb's copy, which holds only in-frame ones; the method was immunoSEQ multiplex PCR. The sample contains tens of thousands of clones, none of them singletons. These data originate in a study of T cell clonality in common variable immunodeficiency. General study points: Reportedly, TCR beta sequences from common variable immunodeficiency showed fewer deletions and N-nucleotide insertions.

This CDR3 comprises 15 residues. J lost 2 bases, V lost 5 bases, and 9 bases had no gene match. CDR1 is SGHAT, CDR2 FQNNGV, per germline. The chain joins TRBV11-2 to TRBJ2-7, with 7 bases aligning to TRBD2. The receptor was derived from a human donor with common variable immunodeficiency. The sequenced material came from peripheral blood mononuclear cells. The part of the CDR3 DNA that was read is TGTGCCAGCAGCCACCTAGCGGATGCCACCTACGAG. Protein sequence: CASSHLADATYE. The full CDR3 protein is CASSHLADATYEQYF.